Presented here are 24 T cell receptor beta chains from one specimen sequenced in a study of T cell repertoires in cytomegalovirus infection. One entry per CDR3 protein, called by TCRdb with MiXCR from the reads. The sample consists of roughly 500,000 distinct CDR3 sequences, 15% to 20% of them appearing once. Sequenced input: CD8+ T cells from PBMCs. Source of these receptors: a human donor in good health (CMV status not recorded). Some clones in this sample may be carry-over from other donors' samples.

The rearrangement joins TRBV30 to TRBJ2-2; D remains ambiguous. Germline loops: CDR1 GTSNPN, CDR2 SVGIG (reference sequence). V was cut by 3 bases and J by 2 bases, with 10 bases left in between. CDR3 length: 14 residues. CDR3 residues: CAWRTRPNTGELFF. The CDR3 bases are TGTGCCTGGAGGACCCGGCCCAACACCGGGGAGCTGTTTTTT.

This clonotype was detected ten times or more. The V gene is TRBV5-4, the J gene TRBJ2-6, with 7 bases aligning to TRBD1. Germline trimming cut 4 bases from V and 0 bases from J; bases unmatched to any gene: 13. This CDR3 spans 19 amino acids. CDR1 is SGHNT, CDR2 YYREEE, per germline (reference sequence). CDR3 loop: CASSLPSDRLHSGANVLTF. In DNA form, the CDR3 reads TGTGCCAGCAGCCTTCCATCGGACAGGCTACACTCTGGGGCCAACGTCCTGACTTTC.

The sample holds many counts of this clonotype. V usage is TRBV28 and J usage is TRBJ2-7; perhaps TRBD1 as D (6 bases). CDR3 length equals 15 residues. The V gene's germline CDR1 is MDHEN and CDR2 SYDVKM. V was cut by 3 bases and J by 1 base, with 13 bases left in between. The CDR3 DNA sequence: TGTGCCAGCAGTTTCTACAGGGATTCGTCCTACGAGCAGTACTTC. Translating it yields CASSFYRDSSYEQYF.

Ten or more counts support this clonotype. V and J are TRBV7-9 and TRBJ1-1; tentatively, D is TRBD1 (6 bases). The CDR3 sequence is 15 residues long. The germline CDR1 and CDR2 sequences are SEHNR and FQNEAQ (reference sequence). V shed 5 bases and J shed 0 bases, with 13 bases lying between them. The CDR3 nucleotides are TGTGCCAGCAGCCCCCGGGACACCTTGAACACTGAAGCTTTCTTT. Protein sequence: CASSPRDTLNTEAFF.

In this sample, this clonotype turned up many times. The V call is TRBV4-1, the J call TRBJ1-3; D is perhaps TRBD1 (5 bases). Trimming cost V 1 base and J 3 bases, with 7 bases left between them. CDR3 size: 14 residues. Germline CDR1 reads MGHRA; CDR2 reads YSYEKL. CDR3 protein: CASSQAGGGNTIYF. The CDR3 DNA is TGCGCCAGCAGCCAAGCCGGGGGTGGAAACACCATATATTTT.

This clonotype was recorded many times. V and J are TRBV7-3 and TRBJ1-5; a weak D match, TRBD1 (5 bases). The CDR3 contains 19 residues. V lost 5 bases, J lost 3 bases, and 26 bases lay in between. CDR1 is SGHTA, CDR2 FQGTGA, per germline. CDR3 in amino acids: CASSPPDGGVLIANQPQHF. CDR3 sequence (DNA): TGTGCCAGCAGCCCTCCCGACGGGGGGGTTCTGATAGCCAATCAGCCCCAGCATTTT.

The table lists this clonotype with a count of one. A much larger clone lies a single base off, so this may be a read error. The J gene is TRBJ2-1, the V gene TRBV4-1, with a weak D call TRBD2 (7 bases). This CDR3 has 17 amino acids. The germline CDR1 and CDR2 sequences are MGHRA and YSYEKL. V gave up 4 bases and J gave up 2 bases, with 18 bases separating them. Here the CDR3 DNA reads TGCGCCAGCAGCCCGGAAAGGGGGGGCCCAACCTACAATGAGCAGTTCTTC. It codes for CASSPERGGPTYNEQFF.

This clonotype was seen a single time. Just one base apart from a much larger clone, this may be a read error. The chain carries TRBV6-2 or TRBV6-3 and TRBJ2-5; 12 nucleotides align to TRBD2. The germline V gene encodes CDR1 MNHEY and CDR2 SVGEGT. The length of the CDR3 is 19 residues. V gave up 2 bases and J gave up 4 bases; unmatched junction bases: 14. CDR3 sequence reads: CASSYTGTSGRLIGETQYF. CDR3 nucleotide sequence: TGTGCCAGCAGTTACACGGGCACTAGCGGGAGGCTGATCGGAGAGACCCAGTACTTC.

At least ten counts were recorded for this clonotype. V is TRBV4-1 and J is TRBJ1-5; no firm D call. Germline CDR1 and CDR2: MGHRA and YSYEKL. With 0 bases removed from V and 0 bases from J, the gap between germline ends came to 9 bases. The CDR3 length is 16 residues. CDR3 amino acids: CASSQEHIPSNQPQHF. The CDR3 DNA reads as TGCGCCAGCAGCCAAGAGCATATTCCTAGCAATCAGCCCCAGCATTTT.

In regard to this clonotype: The conserved final phenylalanine or tryptophan is absent from the CDR3, which likely points to a read error. This chain connects TRBV4-1 to TRBJ2-7; 9 bases map to TRBD1. V was clipped by 3 bases and J by 2 bases; unmatched bases: 2. Germline CDR1 and CDR2: MGHRA and YSYEKL. The CDR3 extends over 14 amino acids. CDR3 loop: CASSQGTGTYEQYY. CDR3 coding DNA: TGCGCCAGCAGCCAGGGGACAGGGACCTACGAGCAGTACTAC.

This chain joins TRBV7-6 and TRBJ1-1, with 9 bases matching TRBD1. V gave up 4 bases and J gave up 6 bases; unmatched junction bases: 9. Germline CDR1 SGHVS, CDR2 FNYEAQ. The CDR3 has 15 residues. The CDR3 protein is CASSSSGTGLPEAFF. The CDR3 DNA sequence: TGTGCCAGCAGCTCCTCCGGGACAGGGTTACCTGAAGCTTTCTTT.

A word on this clonotype: This is likely a read error, given that the CDR3 carries no conserved phenylalanine or tryptophan at its end. Because the CDR3's place on the DNA is in doubt, the DNA is left out and the CDR3 is given as listed by TCRdb. CDR3 amino acids: CASSPFSRPPSYNEQLL. V and J are TRBV4-1 and TRBJ2-1; the DNA was not compared with TRBD2, the D call given in the table. Germline assignment: CDR1 MGHRA and CDR2 YSYEKL. The CDR3 has 17 residues if both end residues are counted.

This clonotype was detected ten times or more. The chain recombines TRBV7-6 with TRBJ1-2; D remains ambiguous. This CDR3 has 15 amino acids. With 2 bases removed from V and 5 bases from J, the gap between germline ends came to 15 bases. Germline CDR1 reads SGHVS; CDR2 reads FNYEAQ. The CDR3 bases are TGTGCCAGCAGCTTAAATAAGGAGGGAGGATATGGCTACACCTTC. Its translation is CASSLNKEGGYGYTF. Looking up the rest from reference TRBV7-6 and TRBJ1-2 gives the full variable domain: GAGVSQSPRYKVTKRGQDVALRCDPISGHVSLYWYRQALGQGPEFLTYFNYEAQQDKSGLPNDRFSAERPEGSISTLTIQRTEQRDSAMYRCASSLNKEGGYGYTFGSGTRLTVV.

This clonotype was recorded only once. A read error is likely, as this CDR3 ends without the conserved phenylalanine or tryptophan. The V gene is TRBV27, the J gene TRBJ2-1; TRBD2 matches 10 bases. Per germline, CDR1 MNHEY and CDR2 SMNVEV (reference sequence). The V gene end was trimmed by 6 bases and the J gene end by 10 bases; junction bases not matched to a gene: 9. The CDR3 extends over 14 amino acids. This chain's CDR3 is CASSRPGLAEEQFV. The CDR3 DNA follows: TGTGCCAGCAGCAGACCCGGACTAGCGGAAGAGCAGTTCGTC.

This clonotype has just a few counts. The genes are TRBV19 and TRBJ1-1, with D tentatively TRBD1 (6 bases). Deletions cut 5 bases from V and 5 bases from J, with 15 bases between. The length of the CDR3 is 14 residues. Germline assignment: CDR1 LNHDA and CDR2 SQIVND (reference sequence). CDR3 DNA: TGTGCCAGTAGTCCCGGTAGGGGGTGGACTGAAGCTTTCTTT. Translation gives CASSPGRGWTEAFF.

At least ten counts were recorded for this clonotype. The chain combines TRBV12-3 or TRBV12-4 with TRBJ2-1; D is possibly TRBD1 (6 bases). The CDR3 is made up of 15 amino acids. The V end was cut by 4 bases, the J end by 5 bases, with 15 bases between. The CDR3, as DNA: TGTGCCAGCAGTTCGTCCGCCAGGGGCCACAATGAGCAGTTCTTC. The encoded protein is CASSSSARGHNEQFF.

V and J are TRBV9 and TRBJ1-1; D might be TRBD1 (5 bases). With 0 bases removed from V and 6 bases from J, the gap between germline ends came to 18 bases. This CDR3 is 16 amino acids long. The germline V gene encodes CDR1 SGDLS and CDR2 YYNGEE. The CDR3 protein is CASSVAGSGRSSEAFF. CDR3 DNA: TGTGCCAGCAGCGTAGCCGGGTCAGGGCGGAGCTCTGAAGCTTTCTTT.

This clonotype has at least ten counts. V and J are TRBV6-1 and TRBJ1-1; 7 bases line up with TRBD1. CDR1 is MNHNS, CDR2 SASEGT, per germline. Unmatched junction bases numbered 8, after V lost 5 bases and J lost 2 bases. This CDR3 is 15 amino acids long. CDR3 region: CASSPRGQTNTEAFF. As DNA, the CDR3 is TGTGCCAGCAGTCCCCGGGGACAGACAAACACTGAAGCTTTCTTT.

V is TRBV27 and J is TRBJ1-2; perhaps TRBD1 as D (5 bases). V shed 4 bases and J shed 4 bases, with 13 bases lying between them. CDR3 length: 14 residues. Germline V gives CDR1 MNHEY, CDR2 SMNVEV (reference sequence). The CDR3 reads CASSSRDPSYGYTF. CDR3 in DNA: TGTGCCAGCAGTTCAAGGGACCCTTCCTATGGCTACACCTTC.

This clonotype was seen repeatedly, ten times or more. The chain combines TRBV11-2 with TRBJ1-2; D not certain. The V gene's germline CDR1 is SGHAT and CDR2 FQNNGV. Trimming stripped 4 bases from V and 0 bases from J, with 15 bases between. The CDR3 covers 16 residues. The CDR3 DNA follows: TGTGCCAGCAGCTATACCTTTGGGCAGACTAACTATGGCTACACCTTC. Translating gives CASSYTFGQTNYGYTF.

The sample holds many counts of this clonotype. The J gene is TRBJ2-1, the V gene TRBV7-9; the match to TRBD2 covers 8 bases. The CDR3 runs 18 residues. V lost 1 base to trimming and J lost 0 bases; unmatched junction nucleotides: 8. Germline CDR1 SEHNR, CDR2 FQNEAQ (reference sequence). This CDR3 reads CASSLEVTREVSYNEQFF. CDR3 DNA: TGTGCCAGCAGCTTAGAGGTCACGCGGGAGGTCTCCTACAATGAGCAGTTCTTC. The variable domain in full, with the rest retrieved from reference TRBV7-9 and TRBJ2-1, is DTGVSQNPRHKITKRGQNVTFRCDPISEHNRLYWYRQTLGQGPEFLTYFQNEAQLEKSRLLSDRFSAERPKGSFSTLEIQRTEQGDSAMYLCASSLEVTREVSYNEQFFGPGTRLTVL.

This clonotype was picked up a small number of times. The rearrangement uses TRBV11-2 and TRBJ2-7; 10 nucleotides agree with TRBD2. CDR3 length: 16 amino acids. The V segment lost 5 bases and the J segment 3 bases; nucleotides outside the gene matches: 10. The germline V gene encodes CDR1 SGHAT and CDR2 FQNNGV. The CDR3 DNA reads TGTGCCAGCAGCCCCTGGACTAGCGGCGCCTACTACGAGCAGTACTTC. The encoded protein is CASSPWTSGAYYEQYF. The full variable domain, in which reference TRBV11-2 and TRBJ2-7 provide the parts outside the CDR3, is EAGVAQSPRYKIIEKRQSVAFWCNPISGHATLYWYQQILGQGPKLLIQFQNNGVVDDSQLPKDRFSAERLKGVDSTLKIQPAKLEDSAVYLCASSPWTSGAYYEQYFGPGTRLTVT.

Ten or more counts support this clonotype. The CDR3 DNA reads TGTGCCAGCAGTTACGACAGGGCTTCGGGTGAAAAACTGTTTTTT. Amino acid sequence: CASSYDRASGEKLFF. The chain is built from TRBV6-6 and TRBJ1-4, with 7 bases identical to TRBD1. Germline values: CDR1 MNHNY, CDR2 SVGAGI (reference sequence). The CDR3 is 15 amino acids. The trim removed 2 bases at V and 7 bases at J, leaving 7 bases unmatched.

In its sample, this clonotype was seen a few times. The CDR3 bases are TGTGCCAGCAGCTTCATGCAGGCTAATGAAAAACTGTTTTTT. It encodes CASSFMQANEKLFF. This rearrangement joins TRBV7-6 to TRBJ1-4; D gene ambiguous. The V end was cut by 3 bases, the J end by 3 bases, with 8 bases between. Germline CDR1 SGHVS, CDR2 FNYEAQ. There are 14 residues in the CDR3.